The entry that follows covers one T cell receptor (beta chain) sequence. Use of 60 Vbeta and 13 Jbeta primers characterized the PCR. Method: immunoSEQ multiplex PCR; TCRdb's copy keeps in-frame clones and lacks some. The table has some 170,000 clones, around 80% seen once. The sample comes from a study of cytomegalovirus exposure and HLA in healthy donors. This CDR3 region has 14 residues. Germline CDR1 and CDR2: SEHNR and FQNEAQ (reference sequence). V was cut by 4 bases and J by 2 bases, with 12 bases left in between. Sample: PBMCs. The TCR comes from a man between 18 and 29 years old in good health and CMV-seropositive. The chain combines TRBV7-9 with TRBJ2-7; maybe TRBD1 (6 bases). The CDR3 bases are TGTGCCAGCAGCTCCCAGACAGGAACCTACGAGCAGTACTTC. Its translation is CASSSQTGTYEQYF.